The next 21 T cell receptor beta chains were all read from a single sample in a study of blood T cells in healthy people across ages. Primed by a sample-barcoded 5' primer and a J-beta primer mix, a second PCR proceeded for about 7 to 11 cycles. TCRdb reanalysed the 5' RACE reads using MiXCR and keeps one entry per CDR3 protein. In the table there are 1.5 million to 2 million distinct CDR3 sequences, approximately 50% of which are singletons. Sequenced: blood. These receptors came from a woman in her forties in good health.

The chain joins TRBV14 to TRBJ1-2, with D maybe TRBD1 (6 bases). V was cut by 1 base and J by 4 bases, with 16 bases left in between. Germline-derived CDR1 and CDR2 are SGHDN and FVKESK. The CDR3 runs 16 residues. The CDR3 loop reads CASSQAGTRGTYGYTF. DNA of the CDR3: TGTGCCAGCAGCCAAGCGGGTACCAGGGGAACCTATGGCTACACCTTC.

The V and J genes are TRBV9 and TRBJ2-6; no clear D gene. This CDR3 comprises 14 residues. V lost 0 bases to trimming and J lost 2 bases, with 3 bases between them. Germline V CDR1 and CDR2: SGDLS, YYNGEE. CDR3 coding DNA: TGTGCCAGCAGCGTAGTAGCTGGGGCCAACGTCCTGACTTTC. Its protein is CASSVVAGANVLTF.

This clonotype has just a few counts. The chain joins TRBV20-1 to TRBJ1-2; the D is unclear. Germline V CDR1 and CDR2: DFQATT, SNEGSKA (reference sequence). The CDR3 extends over 12 amino acids. Trimming removed 3 bases at V and 7 bases at J, with 12 bases between. Here the CDR3 reads CSASAGPSGYTF. Written as DNA, the CDR3 is TGCAGTGCTAGTGCTGGGCCTAGTGGCTACACCTTC.

Only a few counts were recorded for this clonotype. The rearrangement links TRBV20-1 to TRBJ2-7; D is possibly TRBD1 (5 bases). Germline loops: CDR1 DFQATT, CDR2 SNEGSKA (reference sequence). The CDR3 sequence is 13 residues long. CDR3 amino acids: CSTGGKGDYEQYF. CDR3 coding DNA: TGCTCTACCGGTGGGAAAGGGGACTACGAGCAGTACTTC.

The rearrangement links TRBV6-2 or TRBV6-3 to TRBJ2-4; no clear D gene. The end of the DNA fits TRBJ2-7 better, so the J call may be wrong. Germline CDR1 is MNHEY and CDR2 is SVGEGT. The CDR3 length is 11 residues. The CDR3 sequence is CASKIAGEQYF. In DNA, the CDR3 is TGTGCCAGCAAAATCGCCGGCGAGCAGTACTTC.

This clonotype was seen only a few times. The J gene is TRBJ2-3, the V gene TRBV2, with D hard to call. V was cut by 7 bases and J by 3 bases, with 11 bases left in between. Germline assignment: CDR1 SNHLY and CDR2 FYNNEI. CDR3 length: 13 residues. CDR3 coding DNA: TGTGCCAGCACCCCCCGGGTAACAGATACGCAGTATTTT. Translated: CASTPRVTDTQYF.

This chain joins TRBV7-2 and TRBJ2-1, with TRBD2 matching over 9 bases. The germline V gene has CDR1 SGHTA and CDR2 FQGNSA. The length of the CDR3 is 16 residues. After removal of 4 bases from V and 6 bases from J, the junction contained 10 bases not matched to a gene. The DNA of the CDR3 is TGTGCCAGCAGCTCGCGACTAGCGGATTGGGGCAATGAGCAGTTCTTC. Protein: CASSSRLADWGNEQFF.

This clonotype was counted only a few times. This sequence joins TRBV6-1 and TRBJ2-5; a weak D match, TRBD2 (5 bases). Germline CDR1 reads MNHNS; CDR2 reads SASEGT. The CDR3 sequence is 14 residues long. Trimming stripped 2 bases from V and 5 bases from J, with 12 bases between. CDR3 sequence: CASSESRQRETQYF. The DNA for the CDR3 is TGTGCCAGCAGTGAAAGTAGGCAGCGGGAGACCCAGTACTTC.

The V gene is TRBV6-2 or TRBV6-3, the J gene TRBJ1-1; D is undetermined. CDR1 MNHEY and CDR2 SVGEGT come from the germline V gene. Trimming cost V 6 bases and J 5 bases, with 16 bases left between them. This CDR3 spans 14 amino acids. The CDR3 region is CASSPRDRSTEAFF. The CDR3 nucleotides read TGTGCCAGCAGCCCCCGGGATCGGTCAACTGAAGCTTTCTTT.

The chain recombines TRBV9 with TRBJ1-1; 7 nucleotides match TRBD1. CDR1 is SGDLS and CDR2 is YYNGEE in the germline V gene. The V gene end was trimmed by 2 bases and the J gene end by 5 bases; junction bases not matched to a gene: 6. The length of the CDR3 is 14 residues. CDR3 in DNA: TGTGCCAGCAGCGTGGAGGGGGCGCGGACTGAAGCTTTCTTT. It specifies CASSVEGARTEAFF.

V is TRBV6-5 and J is TRBJ1-1, with D unclear. V was shortened by 10 bases and J by 4 bases, with 13 bases between the two germline ends. The germline V gene has CDR1 MNHEY and CDR2 SVGAGI. The CDR3 loop spans 12 amino acids. The CDR3: CATSSVGTEAFF. The DNA of the CDR3 is TGTGCCACCTCATCTGTGGGCACTGAAGCTTTCTTT.

The gene calls are TRBV6-1 and TRBJ2-3; D is possibly TRBD1 (6 bases). Per the germline V gene, CDR1 is MNHNS and CDR2 is SASEGT. The V end lost 3 bases, the J end lost 13 bases, and 11 bases lay between the germline ends. The CDR3 totals 11 residues. The CDR3 nucleotides read TGTGCCAGCAGTGACCCCCCAGGGGAGTATTTT. Protein: CASSDPPGEYF.

The CDR3 DNA sequence: TGTGCCAGCAGCCCTCAGGGAGTGGCGGAGACCCAGTACTTC. This translates into CASSPQGVAETQYF. The genes are TRBV5-6 and TRBJ2-5; D is tentatively TRBD1 or TRBD2 (5 bases each). The CDR3 has 14 residues. V lost 4 bases and J 5 bases, leaving 15 bases between the germline ends. CDR1 is SGHDT and CDR2 is YYEEEE in the germline V gene.

This chain connects TRBV28 to TRBJ2-1, with 8 bases aligning to TRBD2. The CDR3 is 15 residues long. The trim removed 6 bases at V and 4 bases at J, leaving 8 bases unmatched. Germline V gives CDR1 MDHEN, CDR2 SYDVKM. CDR3 coding DNA: TGTGCCAGCAGGTCTCAGGGACTAGAGTACAATGAGCAGTTCTTC. Amino acid sequence: CASRSQGLEYNEQFF. Filled out from reference TRBV28 and TRBJ2-1, the complete variable domain reads DVKVTQSSRYLVKRTGEKVFLECVQDMDHENMFWYRQDPGLGLRLIYFSYDVKMKEKGDIPEGYSVSREKKERFSLILESASTNQTSMYLCASRSQGLEYNEQFFGPGTRLTVL.

The chain employs TRBV12-3 or TRBV12-4 and TRBJ1-5; no clear D. V was cut by 6 bases and J by 6 bases, with 15 bases left in between. This CDR3 spans 14 amino acids. CDR3 loop: CASSPAEGSQPQHF. The CDR3 nucleotides read TGTGCCAGCAGCCCCGCGGAGGGTAGTCAGCCCCAGCATTTT.

Comment on this clonotype: Given a much more abundant clone one base away, this may be a read error. The rearrangement uses TRBV29-1 and TRBJ2-5; 8 positions match TRBD2. This CDR3 is built from 13 residues. In germline, CDR1 is SQVTM, CDR2 ANQGSEA. CDR3 coding DNA: TGCAGCGCGCGTGCGGGGGGCCAAGAGGCCCAGTACTTC. The encoded protein is CSARAGGQEAQYF.

CDR3 coding DNA: TGTGCCAGCAGACGGCGGGGGGCAGGGGGCAATGAGCAGTTCTTC. The encoded protein is CASRRRGAGGNEQFF. The V and J genes are TRBV27 and TRBJ2-1; tentatively, D is TRBD2 (8 bases). CDR1 is MNHEY and CDR2 is SMNVEV in the germline V gene (reference sequence). The CDR3 covers 15 residues. The germline V and J ends were trimmed by 6 bases and 6 bases, with 18 bases remaining between them.

V usage is TRBV2 and J usage is TRBJ2-5; 8 nucleotides match TRBD2. Germline-derived CDR1 and CDR2 are SNHLY and FYNNEI. The junction had 2 bases not matched to a gene; V was cut back by 7 bases and J by 4 bases. This CDR3 contains 12 residues. Written as DNA, the CDR3 is TGTGCCAGCACAGCGGGGGTAGAGACCCAGTACTTC. This encodes CASTAGVETQYF.

V and J are TRBV5-1 and TRBJ1-4, with a weak D call TRBD1 (5 bases). The V end lost 7 bases, the J end lost 8 bases, and 24 bases lay between the germline ends. The CDR3 is 16 residues long. CDR1 and CDR2 from the germline V gene are SGHRS and YFSETQ. This chain's CDR3 is CASGKGLGVLGEKLFF. The CDR3 coding sequence is TGCGCCAGCGGTAAAGGACTAGGGGTCCTGGGGGAAAAACTGTTTTTT.

V and J are TRBV4-2 and TRBJ1-2; TRBD1 aligns across 7 bases. This CDR3 is built from 14 residues. Unmatched junction bases numbered 7, after V lost 1 base and J lost 8 bases. In germline, CDR1 is LGHNA, CDR2 YNFKEQ. The CDR3 coding sequence is TGTGCCAGCAGCCAAGGGGACAGCTCTGGGGGCTACACCTTC. Protein sequence: CASSQGDSSGGYTF.

The chain's CDR3 is CASSQARDRLMDTQYF. The DNA for the CDR3 is TGTGCCAGCAGCCAGGCCCGGGACAGGTTAATGGATACGCAGTATTTT. The V gene is TRBV14, the J gene TRBJ2-3; the match to TRBD1 covers 8 bases. Germline lookup yields CDR1 SGHDN and CDR2 FVKESK. Trimming cost V 3 bases and J 6 bases; bases outside gene matches: 11. The CDR3 has 16 residues.